Below are 3 T cell receptor beta chains sequenced from a single sample in a study of T cell repertoires in cytomegalovirus infection. TCRdb called the reads again in MiXCR, with one record for every CDR3 protein. The table has around 320,000 distinct CDR3 sequences, 9.5% seen once. The sample consisted of PBMCs. These receptors all stem from a human donor in good health (CMV status not recorded). Some clones in this sample may be carry-over from other donors' samples.

The chain employs TRBV6-1 and TRBJ1-1; maybe TRBD1 (6 bases). In germline, CDR1 is MNHNS, CDR2 SASEGT. This CDR3 contains 14 residues. V was trimmed by 7 bases and J by 1 base, leaving 13 bases between them. This chain's CDR3 is CASTLPGQNTEAFF. CDR3 nucleotide sequence: TGTGCCAGCACTTTACCGGGACAGAACACTGAAGCTTTCTTT.

This clonotype was recorded many times. The rearrangement joins TRBV6-1 to TRBJ2-1; 7 positions match TRBD2. The length of the CDR3 is 15 residues. Germline trimming cut 8 bases from V and 4 bases from J; bases unmatched to any gene: 11. From germline, CDR1 is MNHNS and CDR2 SASEGT. The CDR3 nucleotides read TGTGCCAGCGGGACGGGGGGAATGGGGTACAATGAGCAGTTCTTC. The encoded protein is CASGTGGMGYNEQFF.

This clonotype appeared many times. This chain uses TRBV7-2 with TRBJ2-3, with TRBD2 identical over 13 bases. Germline V gene lookup returns CDR1 SGHTA and CDR2 FQGNSA. The CDR3 is 17 amino acids. After removal of 5 bases from V and 6 bases from J, the junction contained 11 bases not matched to a gene. The CDR3 bases are TGTGCCAGCAGCAGAGGACTAGCGGGGGCCACGGCGGATACGCAGTATTTT. This translates into CASSRGLAGATADTQYF.